This T cell receptor (beta chain) originates from a study of blood T cells in healthy people across ages. The CDR3 runs 18 residues. Looked up from germline, CDR1 is SGHTA and CDR2 is FQGNSA. The trim removed 2 bases at V and 0 bases at J, leaving 5 bases unmatched. This clonotype turned up a few times. Healthy Russian Caucasian donors spanned ages about 6 to 95 years. The authors ran a second PCR of 7 to 11 cycles using a sample-barcoded 5' primer and a J-beta primer mix. TCRdb analysed the 5' RACE reads with MiXCR anew, one entry per CDR3 protein. The sample gives about 680,000 distinct CDR3 sequences, approximately 49% of which show up once; under 35% is in the top ten.

The specimen sequenced was blood. The sequence was collected from a woman between 55 and 75 years old in good health. The V gene is TRBV7-2, the J gene TRBJ2-6; 9 bases align to TRBD1. CDR3 protein: CASSLLGQGSSGANVLTF. Here the CDR3 DNA reads TGTGCCAGCAGCTTATTGGGACAGGGAAGCTCTGGGGCCAACGTCCTGACTTTC.